Listed here is a single T cell receptor beta chain. No antigen is known for it. Per the germline V gene, CDR1 is SNHLY and CDR2 is FYNNEI. The CDR3 loop spans 14 amino acids. V lost 10 bases to trimming and J lost 7 bases; unmatched junction nucleotides: 5. This specimen comes from a study of cytomegalovirus exposure and HLA in healthy donors. Notes on the study in general: TCR sequences were mostly rare, though some public TCRs occurred in many donors. Earlier analysis yielded a pattern in which most TCR beta V segments were productive about 90% or about 30% of the time. In vitro assays verified that three CMV-associated chains recognized CMV antigens specifically.

PCR was performed using 60 Vbeta and 13 Jbeta primers. Repertoires were generated with immunoSEQ multiplex PCR, while TCRdb's copy carries only in-frame clones and drops some. The data show fewer than 200,000 clones, around four fifths seen once. This receptor was identified in a middle-aged man in good health and CMV-seropositive. This chain links TRBV2 with TRBJ2-1; 15 nucleotides align to TRBD2. The sample was PBMCs. The CDR3 reads CATTGTSGGNEQFF. The CDR3 region has the DNA TGTGCCACCACCGGGACTAGCGGGGGGAATGAGCAGTTCTTC.